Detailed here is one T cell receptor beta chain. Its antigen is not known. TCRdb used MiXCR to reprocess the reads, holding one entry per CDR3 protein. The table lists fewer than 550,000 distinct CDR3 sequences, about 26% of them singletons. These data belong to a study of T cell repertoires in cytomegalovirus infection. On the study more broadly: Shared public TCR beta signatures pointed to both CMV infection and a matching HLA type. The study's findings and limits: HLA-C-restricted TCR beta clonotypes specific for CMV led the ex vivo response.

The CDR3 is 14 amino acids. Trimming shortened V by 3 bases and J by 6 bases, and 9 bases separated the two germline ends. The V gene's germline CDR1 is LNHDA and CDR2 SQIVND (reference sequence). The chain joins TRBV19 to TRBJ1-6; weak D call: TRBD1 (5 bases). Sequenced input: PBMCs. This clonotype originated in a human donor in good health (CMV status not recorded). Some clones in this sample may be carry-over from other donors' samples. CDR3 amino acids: CASSIRGANSPLHF. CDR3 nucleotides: TGTGCCAGTAGTATTAGAGGGGCTAATTCACCCCTCCACTTT.